This TCR beta chain was identified during a study of blood T cell repertoires in COVID-19. Whole-study context: Material from acute and convalescent COVID-19 was sourced from the United States, Italy and Spain. PBMCs, B-cell-depleted T cells, or T cells were the source of the cDNA or gDNA that made up the material.

In the authors' workflow: Reference gene primer amplification yielded estimated nucleated cell counts. Sequenced by immunoSEQ multiplex PCR; TCRdb stores in-frame clones only, minus some. V and J calls and clone size are copied from that table; D and trimming were computed from the DNA. The table has approximately 500,000 clones, roughly nine tenths seen once. The length of the CDR3 is 16 residues. Trimming removed 0 bases from V and 5 bases from J, with 16 bases in between. Germline loops: CDR1 MNHEY, CDR2 SVGAGI. The chain employs TRBV6-5 and TRBJ2-5; possibly TRBD2 for D (5 bases). This clonotype was obtained from a young man with COVID-19, enrolled during active disease. The sample taken for sequencing was peripheral blood. Written as DNA, the CDR3 is TGTGCCAGCAGTTACTCCTGGTCGGGCGGGTACGAGACCCAGTACTTC. Translating it yields CASSYSWSGGYETQYF.